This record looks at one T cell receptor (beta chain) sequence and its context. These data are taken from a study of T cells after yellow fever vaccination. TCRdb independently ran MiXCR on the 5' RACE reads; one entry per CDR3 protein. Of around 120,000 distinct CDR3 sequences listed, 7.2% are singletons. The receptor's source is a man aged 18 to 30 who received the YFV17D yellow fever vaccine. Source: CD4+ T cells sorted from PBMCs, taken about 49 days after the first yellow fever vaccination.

CDR3: CASSHPDRNTGELFF. The CDR3 DNA reads TGTGCCAGCAGCCATCCGGACAGGAACACCGGGGAGCTGTTTTTT. This chain uses TRBV7-3 with TRBJ2-2; D might be TRBD1 (6 bases). The CDR3 is 15 amino acids. Trimming removed 5 bases from V and 1 base from J, with 11 bases in between. Germline-derived CDR1 and CDR2 are SGHTA and FQGTGA.